This TCR beta chain was found in a study of T cells in Graves' hyperthyroidism and ophthalmopathy. Amplified TCR beta CDR3 regions derived from RNA transcripts. First-round RT-PCR of the TCR CDR3 relied on the HTBI primer set. TCRdb re-called the multiplex PCR reads with MiXCR, one entry per CDR3 protein. The sample consists of about 640,000 distinct CDR3 sequences, about 20% of them appearing once. Germline V gene data show CDR1 as SGHTA and CDR2 as FQGTGA. The CDR3 totals 13 residues. Trimming stripped 1 base from V and 11 bases from J, with 11 bases between. The sample was blood. The origin of this receptor is a man younger than 45 with Graves' ophthalmopathy. The chain couples TRBV7-3 to TRBJ1-4; unclear D gene. The chain's CDR3 is CASSLNPGGKLFF. CDR3 coding DNA: TGTGCCAGCAGCTTAAACCCCGGCGGGAAACTGTTTTTT.